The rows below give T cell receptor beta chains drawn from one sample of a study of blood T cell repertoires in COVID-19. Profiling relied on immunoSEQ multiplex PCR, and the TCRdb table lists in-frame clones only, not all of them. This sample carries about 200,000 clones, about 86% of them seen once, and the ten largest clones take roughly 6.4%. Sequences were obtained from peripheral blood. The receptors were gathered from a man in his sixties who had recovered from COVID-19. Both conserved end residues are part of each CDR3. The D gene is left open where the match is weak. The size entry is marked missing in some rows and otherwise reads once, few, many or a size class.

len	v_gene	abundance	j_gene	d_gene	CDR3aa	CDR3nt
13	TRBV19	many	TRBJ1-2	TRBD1	CATRDRLHYGYTF	TGTGCCACCCGGGACAGGCTGCACTATGGCTACACCTTC
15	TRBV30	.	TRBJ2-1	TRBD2	CAWLYSGTISGEQFF	TGTGCCTGGCTTTATAGCGGGACCATTTCGGGTGAGCAGTTCTTC
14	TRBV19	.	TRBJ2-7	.	CASSIEPGPYEQYF	TGTGCCAGTAGTATAGAACCAGGGCCCTACGAGCAGTACTTC
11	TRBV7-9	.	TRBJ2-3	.	CASSPESTQYF	TGTGCCAGCAGCCCGGAGAGTACGCAGTATTTT
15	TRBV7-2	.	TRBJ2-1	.	CASSSRLVPDNEQFF	TGTGCCAGCAGCTCCCGACTAGTCCCGGACAATGAGCAGTTCTTC
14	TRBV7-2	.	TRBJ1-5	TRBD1	CASSIDRGNQPQHF	TGTGCCAGCAGCATCGACAGGGGGAATCAGCCCCAGCATTTT
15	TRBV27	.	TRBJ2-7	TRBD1	CASSSPRDRVGEQYF	TGTGCCAGCAGTTCACCCCGGGACAGGGTCGGCGAGCAGTACTTC
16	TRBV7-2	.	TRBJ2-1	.	CASSFIWQGAGNEQFF	TGTGCCAGCAGCTTCATCTGGCAAGGGGCGGGGAATGAGCAGTTCTTC
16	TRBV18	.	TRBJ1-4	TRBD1	CASSPPGDRGLEKLFF	TGTGCCAGCTCACCACCTGGGGACAGGGGGCTGGAAAAACTGTTTTTT
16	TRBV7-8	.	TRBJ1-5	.	CASSLSGLHSNQPQHF	TGTGCCAGCAGCTTAAGTGGCCTGCACAGCAATCAGCCCCAGCATTTT
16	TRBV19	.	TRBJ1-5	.	CASRDFGTGSNQPQHF	TGTGCCAGTAGGGATTTTGGGACTGGGAGCAATCAGCCCCAGCATTTT
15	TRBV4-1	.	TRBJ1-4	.	CASSLSISPNEKLFF	TGCGCCAGCAGCCTGTCAATTAGCCCTAATGAAAAACTGTTTTTT
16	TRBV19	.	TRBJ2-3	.	CASSIYAAPSTDTQYF	TGTGCCAGTAGTATATATGCAGCGCCTAGCACAGATACGCAGTATTTT
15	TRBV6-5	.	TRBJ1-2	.	CASSYPGEGRYGYTF	TGTGCCAGCAGTTACCCGGGAGAGGGGCGGTATGGCTACACCTTC
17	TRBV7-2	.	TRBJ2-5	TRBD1	CASSLAGTGQGQETQYF	TGTGCCAGCAGCTTAGCGGGGACAGGGCAGGGACAAGAGACCCAGTACTTC
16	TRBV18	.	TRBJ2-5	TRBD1	CASSPSLGTGRETQYF	TGTGCCAGCTCACCATCCCTCGGGACAGGCCGCGAGACCCAGTACTTC
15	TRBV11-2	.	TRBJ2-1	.	CASSLAPPGYNEQFF	TGTGCCAGCAGCTTAGCCCCGCCAGGCTACAATGAGCAGTTCTTC
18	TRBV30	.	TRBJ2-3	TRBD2	CAWSLGTSGGTSTDTQYF	TGTGCCTGGAGTCTCGGAACTAGCGGGGGGACTAGCACAGATACGCAGTATTTT
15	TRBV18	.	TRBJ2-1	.	CASSPRWTAYNEQFF	TGTGCCAGCTCACCACGCTGGACAGCCTACAATGAGCAGTTCTTC
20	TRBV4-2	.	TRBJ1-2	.	CASSQEVPFWEANPPYGYTF	TGTGCCAGCAGCCAAGAAGTCCCCTTCTGGGAGGCAAACCCCCCCTATGGCTACACCTTC
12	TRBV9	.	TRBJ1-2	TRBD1	CASSAQGGGYTF	TGTGCCAGCAGCGCCCAGGGGGGTGGCTACACCTTC
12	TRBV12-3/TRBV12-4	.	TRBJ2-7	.	CASSLGSYEQYF	TGTGCCAGCAGTTTAGGCAGCTACGAGCAGTACTTC
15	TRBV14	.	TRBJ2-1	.	CASSQVQGRNNEQFF	TGTGCCAGCAGCCAAGTCCAGGGCCGAAACAATGAGCAGTTCTTC
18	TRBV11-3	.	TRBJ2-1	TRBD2	CASSLGSRGLAGGGEQFF	TGTGCCAGCAGCTTAGGATCTCGCGGACTAGCGGGAGGAGGTGAGCAGTTCTTC
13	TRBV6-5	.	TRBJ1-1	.	CASSYGMNTEAFF	TGTGCCAGCAGTTATGGCATGAACACTGAAGCTTTCTTT
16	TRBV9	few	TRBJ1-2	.	CASSVGGRGWNYGYTF	TGTGCCAGCAGCGTAGGTGGCAGGGGTTGGAACTATGGCTACACCTTC
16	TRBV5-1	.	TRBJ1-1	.	CASSLVPGPMNTEAFF	TGCGCCAGCAGCTTGGTTCCAGGTCCCATGAACACTGAAGCTTTCTTT
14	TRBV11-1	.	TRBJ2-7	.	CASSLGGAGREQYF	TGTGCCAGCAGCTTAGGAGGGGCGGGACGCGAGCAGTACTTC
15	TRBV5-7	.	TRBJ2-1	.	CASSFEEGGEDEQFF	TGTGCCAGCAGCTTTGAAGAAGGAGGGGAGGATGAGCAGTTCTTC
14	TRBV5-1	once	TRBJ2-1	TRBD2	CASSVGLAGNEQFF	TGCGCCAGCAGCGTGGGACTAGCCGGCAATGAGCAGTTCTTC
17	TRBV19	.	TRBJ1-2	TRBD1	CASSNRGDGGGAYGYTF	TGTGCCAGTAGTAACCGTGGGGACGGAGGGGGCGCGTATGGCTACACCTTC
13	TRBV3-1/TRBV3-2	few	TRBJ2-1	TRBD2	CACREGSGNEQFF	TGTGCCTGCCGGGAGGGGTCCGGCAATGAGCAGTTCTTC
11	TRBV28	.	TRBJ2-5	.	CASTSLETQYF	TGTGCCAGCACCTCCCTTGAGACCCAGTACTTC
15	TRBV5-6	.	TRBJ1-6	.	CASSDNRVLNSPLHF	TGTGCCAGCAGCGACAACAGGGTACTAAATTCACCCCTCCACTTT
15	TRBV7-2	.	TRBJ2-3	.	CASSLVGTSTDTQYF	TGTGCCAGCAGCTTAGTTGGCACGAGCACAGATACGCAGTATTTT
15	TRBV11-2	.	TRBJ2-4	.	CASSRRDNIRNIQYF	TGTGCCAGCAGCCGCCGGGACAATATTCGAAACATTCAGTACTTC
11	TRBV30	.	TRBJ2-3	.	CACENTDTQYF	TGTGCCTGCGAGAACACAGATACGCAGTATTTT
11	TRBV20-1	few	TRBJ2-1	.	CTCGRANEQFF	TGTACTTGCGGCAGGGCCAATGAGCAGTTCTTC
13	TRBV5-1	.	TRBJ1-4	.	CASSRTGLEKLFF	TGCGCCAGCAGCAGAACAGGGTTGGAAAAACTGTTTTTT
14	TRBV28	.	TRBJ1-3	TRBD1	CASSTGGAGNTIYF	TGTGCCAGCAGCACAGGGGGCGCGGGAAACACCATATATTTT
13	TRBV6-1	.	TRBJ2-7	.	CASSEFSSGEQYF	TGTGCCAGCAGTGAATTTAGTTCGGGTGAGCAGTACTTC
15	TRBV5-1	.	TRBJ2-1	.	CASSGDGFSYNEQFF	TGCGCCAGCAGCGGTGACGGGTTCTCCTACAATGAGCAGTTCTTC
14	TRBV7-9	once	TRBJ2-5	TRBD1	CASSFSTGEETQYF	TGTGCCAGCAGCTTCTCGACAGGGGAAGAGACCCAGTACTTC
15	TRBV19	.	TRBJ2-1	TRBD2	CASSNPQTSLNEQFF	TGTGCCAGTAGTAACCCGCAGACTAGCCTGAATGAGCAGTTCTTC
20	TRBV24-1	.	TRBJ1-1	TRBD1	CATSDLQKTGGIDPNTEAFF	TGTGCCACCAGTGATTTGCAAAAGACAGGGGGCATTGACCCCAACACTGAAGCTTTCTTT
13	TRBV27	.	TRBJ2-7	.	CASSSHGNHEQYF	TGTGCCAGCAGTAGTCACGGGAACCACGAGCAGTACTTC
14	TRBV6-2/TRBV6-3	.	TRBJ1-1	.	CASSPEGRGTEAFF	TGTGCCAGCAGCCCGGAGGGGCGGGGGACTGAAGCTTTCTTT
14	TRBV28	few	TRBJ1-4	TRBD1	CASSPGQANEKLFF	TGTGCCAGCAGCCCCGGACAGGCTAATGAAAAACTGTTTTTT
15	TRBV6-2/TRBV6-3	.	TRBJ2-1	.	CASSRAGSSYNEQFF	TGTGCCAGCAGCCGGGCGGGGAGCTCCTACAATGAGCAGTTCTTC
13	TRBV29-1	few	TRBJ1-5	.	CSVGGEGNQPQHF	TGCAGCGTTGGGGGGGAGGGCAATCAGCCCCAGCATTTT
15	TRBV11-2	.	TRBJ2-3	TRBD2	CASSPLGGRVDTQYF	TGTGCCAGCAGCCCTTTAGGTGGGAGGGTCGATACGCAGTATTTT
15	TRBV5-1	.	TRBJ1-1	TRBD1	CASSSGQGVNTEAFF	TGCGCCAGCAGCTCCGGACAGGGCGTGAACACTGAAGCTTTCTTT
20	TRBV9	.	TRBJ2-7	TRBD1	CASSAPPGTGEIMRRYEQYF	TGTGCCAGCAGCGCACCTCCCGGGACAGGGGAAATTATGCGGAGGTACGAGCAGTACTTC